The source of this T cell receptor beta chain is a study of T cell changes during pregnancy in multiple sclerosis. The CDR3 is 13 amino acids. V was cut by 2 bases and J by 1 base, with 8 bases left in between. The germline V gene has CDR1 GTSNPN and CDR2 SVGIG (reference sequence). The method was immunoSEQ multiplex PCR; TCRdb's version includes in-frame clones alone and lacks a portion of them. The table includes around 99,000 clones, about 90% detected once. This receptor was identified in a female donor in good health, enrolled as a control in a pregnancy study. The sequenced sample was peripheral blood, obtained in the third trimester of pregnancy. This chain uses TRBV30 with TRBJ2-5; TRBD2 is a possible D gene (5 bases). DNA of the CDR3: TGTGCCTGGAGTCCCGGGGTCCAAGAGACCCAGTACTTC. It codes for CAWSPGVQETQYF. The full variable domain, its missing parts supplied by reference TRBV30 and TRBJ2-5, is SQTIHQWPATLVQPVGSPLSLECTVEGTSNPNLYWYRQAAGRGLQLLFYSVGIGQISSEVPQNLSASRPQDRQFILSSKKLLLSDSGFYLCAWSPGVQETQYFGPGTRLLVL.